This T cell receptor (beta chain) was documented in a study of blood T cell repertoires in COVID-19 (TCRdb year 2020). Notes on the research overall: Samples from collaborators originated in the United States, Italy and Spain and spanned both the acute and convalescent phases of COVID-19. The material from the prospective study consisted of cDNA or gDNA derived from T cells, B-cell-depleted T cells, or PBMCs. The dataset comprised deeply sampled blood TCRbeta repertoires from subjects exposed to, actively infected with, or recovered from COVID-19. The repertoires were made available in a free public database intended to serve as a resource for research on the immune response to SARS-CoV-2. The samples were drawn from two sources: the first 160 participants of the ongoing ImmuneRACE study, and approximately 1,300 subjects contributed by 6 global collaborators. The sample metadata nearly always contained a de-identified subject ID, COVID-19 status, age in years and sex. Where HLA class I and class II types were available, the types were taken from metadata supplied by the sample provider, not from assay-based typing.

Each collaborating institution followed its own protocols to collect whole blood in K2EDTA tubes. For TCRbeta analysis, collaborator samples were shipped as frozen whole blood, as isolated PBMCs, or as DNA extracted from either sample type. From a lookup of the germline V gene, CDR1 and CDR2 are MNHEY and SVGAGI. The V end loses 1 base and the J end loses 4 bases, and a stretch of 13 bases separates them. Counted from cysteine to phenylalanine, this CDR3 has 15 amino acids. The retained sequence is limited to the CDR3, 45 bases, with the frame set at the first base. TCRbeta CDR3 regions were amplified from genomic DNA using the immunoSEQ Assay, a bias-controlled multiplex PCR. Per the source publication's procedure: Within the assay, amplification of reference gene primers was used to estimate how many nucleated cells each sample contained. To quantify the absolute abundance of each unique TCRbeta CDR3 rearrangement, sequence reads were collapsed and filtered. For each sample, productive Simpson clonality was calculated as the square root of Simpson's diversity index across productive rearrangements. TCRdb retrieved this table from immuneACCESS and kept in-frame rearrangements only. Not all clones are present; in checked studies, unresolved V genes account for under half, and no reason is known for the remainder. That table supplies the V and J calls and clone size; D and trimming were determined from the DNA. Within this sample are 150,000 to 200,000 clones, with 84% of them counted one time only. In total, the top ten clones hold around 9.9% of the sample.

Here is what the overall study found, with its caveats: Clinical and demographic metadata were provided uncurated, with the amount varying by source and participant.

About this clone itself: Its antigen is still unknown. Base qualities were left out, and no much larger clone turns up one base away.

Sequenced material: peripheral blood. This TCR was sampled from a man in his 70s with active or convalescent COVID-19. The V and J genes are TRBV6-5 and TRBJ1-2; there is no confident call for the D gene. The sequence in DNA is TGTGCCAGCAGTTACTTGTCCAATGGCGGCTATGGCTACACCTTC. Its coded protein is CASSYLSNGGYGYTF.